This entry concerns a single T cell receptor (beta chain). This entry comes from a study of identical twins. TCRdb processed the 5' RACE reads anew with MiXCR; each CDR3 protein has one entry. The sample yields 1.5 million to 2 million distinct CDR3 sequences, about 32% seen once. The V end was cut by 6 bases, the J end by 13 bases, with 22 bases between. The CDR3 is 14 amino acids. Germline V CDR1 and CDR2: LGHDT, YNNKEL (reference sequence). The gene calls are TRBV3-1 and TRBJ2-1; tentative D call: TRBD1 (6 bases). This clonotype was sampled from a newborn girl in good health. The source material was cord blood. The CDR3 DNA reads TGTGCCAGCAGTCACTACAGGGAAGGAGAGACCCAGTTCTTC. It specifies CASSHYREGETQFF.